This is a list of T cell receptor beta chains from one sample in a study of blood T cells in healthy people across ages. One entry per CDR3 protein, called by TCRdb with MiXCR from the 5' RACE reads. The data show roughly 930,000 distinct CDR3 sequences, around 49% seen once. Sequencing was done on a sample of blood. Receptor source: a man younger than 45 in good health. CDR3s include the opening cysteine and the closing phenylalanine or tryptophan. D genes are given only for firm matches. Expanded clones are given a class, and other clones once, few, many or no size at all.

j_call d_call cdr3_length v_call clone_size cdr3_aa cdr3_nt
TRBJ1-4 - 12 TRBV3-1 - CASSHLDQQLFF TGTGCCAGCAGCCACTTAGACCAACAACTGTTTTTT
TRBJ1-1 - 13 TRBV6-2/TRBV6-3 many CASGHRENTEAFF TGTGCCAGCGGACACAGGGAGAACACTGAAGCTTTCTTT
TRBJ2-2 TRBD1 15 TRBV27 - CASSFQGDYTGELFF TGTGCCAGCAGTTTTCAGGGGGATTACACCGGGGAGCTGTTTTTT
TRBJ2-7 - 12 TRBV27 - CASSFNGNEQYF TGTGCCAGCAGTTTTAACGGGAACGAGCAGTACTTC
TRBJ2-7 - 15 TRBV12-3/TRBV12-4 - CASSEPRDGDYEQYF TGTGCCAGCAGCGAACCCCGGGACGGAGACTACGAGCAGTACTTC
TRBJ2-7 - 15 TRBV9 - CASSVGDSGSYEQYF TGTGCCAGCAGCGTCGGGGATAGCGGCTCCTACGAGCAGTACTTC
TRBJ2-1 - 13 TRBV5-6 many CASSLGPGGRRFF TGTGCCAGCAGCTTGGGGCCAGGGGGGAGACGGTTCTTC
TRBJ2-1 TRBD1 14 TRBV3-1 - CASTRQGAINEQFF TGTGCCAGCACCCGACAGGGGGCGATCAATGAGCAGTTCTTC
TRBJ1-2 TRBD1 15 TRBV4-1 - CASSQEPQGAHGYTF TGCGCCAGCAGCCAAGAGCCCCAGGGGGCCCATGGCTACACCTTC
TRBJ2-1 - 15 TRBV7-8 once CASSLIRQPANEQFF TGTGCCAGCAGCTTAATCAGGCAGCCCGCCAATGAGCAGTTCTTC
TRBJ2-7 - 14 TRBV3-1 many CASSQRRGRYEQYF TGTGCCAGCAGCCAGAGACGGGGACGGTACGAGCAGTACTTC
TRBJ2-3 - 16 TRBV7-8 few CASSLVETDLSDTQYF TGTGCCAGCAGCTTAGTGGAGACCGACCTCTCAGATACGCAGTATTTT
TRBJ2-3 TRBD2 15 TRBV20-1 - CSARGAGGALDTQYF TGCAGTGCTAGAGGGGCGGGGGGGGCCCTCGATACGCAGTATTTT
TRBJ2-5 - 14 TRBV5-1 - CAGSLGGFQETQYF TGCGCCGGCAGCTTAGGGGGATTCCAAGAGACCCAGTACTTC
TRBJ2-7 - 13 TRBV4-3 few CASSQDQGREQYF TGCGCCAGCAGCCAAGATCAGGGTAGGGAGCAGTACTTC
TRBJ1-1 - 15 TRBV5-1 few CASSFSTGMFAEAFF TGCGCCAGCAGCTTCTCGACGGGGATGTTCGCTGAAGCTTTCTTT
TRBJ2-5 - 12 TRBV7-2 few CASSTVGETQYF TGTGCCAGCAGCACCGTTGGGGAGACCCAGTACTTC
TRBJ1-1 - 14 TRBV12-3/TRBV12-4 - CASSFRAGRLEAFF TGTGCCAGCAGTTTCCGCGCAGGTCGACTTGAAGCTTTCTTT
TRBJ1-2 - 17 TRBV4-3 few CASSQDWEIPNHYGYTF TGCGCCAGCAGCCAAGATTGGGAGATACCGAACCACTATGGCTACACCTTC
TRBJ2-7 TRBD2 15 TRBV9 many CASSVRGDEVSEQYF TGTGCCAGCAGCGTTCGGGGGGACGAAGTGAGCGAGCAGTACTTC
TRBJ2-5 - 15 TRBV29-1 - CSVAKYRVGQETQYF TGCAGCGTTGCTAAGTACAGGGTAGGACAAGAGACCCAGTACTTC
TRBJ1-2 - 15 TRBV7-8 few CASSSAGISNYGYTF TGTGCCAGCAGCTCAGCCGGGATCTCTAACTATGGCTACACCTTC
TRBJ2-1 - 15 TRBV27 many CASSFPGTSYNEQFF TGTGCCAGCAGTTTCCCTGGGACCTCCTACAATGAGCAGTTCTTC
TRBJ2-6 TRBD2 18 TRBV13 - CASSLVAGAYSGANVLTF TGTGCCAGCAGCTTGGTAGCGGGGGCCTACTCTGGGGCCAACGTCCTGACTTTC
TRBJ2-1 - 14 TRBV3-1 - CASSPAFQGDEQFF TGTGCCAGCAGCCCCGCATTCCAGGGAGATGAGCAGTTCTTC
TRBJ1-1 - 16 TRBV18 - CASSPPSKGLIAEAFF TGTGCCAGCTCACCACCCTCTAAGGGCCTTATAGCTGAAGCTTTCTTT
TRBJ2-7 - 14 TRBV24-1 - CATTPLGRTYEQYF TGTGCCACCACTCCCCTGGGACGGACCTACGAGCAGTACTTC
TRBJ2-5 - 16 TRBV6-1 - CASSNTPGDTRETQYF TGTGCCAGCAGTAATACGCCGGGGGACACGAGGGAGACCCAGTACTTC
TRBJ2-1 - 11 TRBV4-3 - CASSLGNERFF TGCGCCAGCAGCCTCGGAAATGAGCGGTTCTTC
TRBJ2-1 - 14 TRBV12-3/TRBV12-4 - CASSTGLTVNEQFF TGTGCCAGCAGTACGGGACTTACCGTAAATGAGCAGTTCTTC
TRBJ2-5 - 11 TRBV29-1 few CSVDRYNEQYF TGCAGCGTTGACAGGTACAATGAGCAGTACTTC
TRBJ2-5 TRBD2 14 TRBV20-1 - CSASVAGPGETQYF TGCAGTGCTAGCGTAGCGGGCCCCGGAGAGACCCAGTACTTC
TRBJ2-3 - 15 TRBV10-3 - CAISDRGGNTDTQYF TGTGCCATCAGTGACAGGGGGGGGAACACAGATACGCAGTATTTT
TRBJ1-2 TRBD1 15 TRBV12-3/TRBV12-4 few CASSYQGQVPRGYTF TGTGCCAGCAGTTACCAAGGACAGGTCCCGAGGGGCTACACCTTC
TRBJ2-3 - 13 TRBV3-1 - CASSQINADTQYF TGTGCCAGCAGCCAGATCAACGCAGATACGCAGTATTTT
TRBJ1-3 - 16 TRBV10-3 - CAISLSKGGSGNTIYF TGTGCCATCAGCCTAAGTAAGGGTGGATCTGGAAACACCATATATTTT
TRBJ2-7 - 14 TRBV12-1 - CASSFGTSGVEQYF TGTGCCAGCAGCTTTGGCACTAGCGGGGTCGAGCAGTACTTC
TRBJ2-3 - 13 TRBV5-1 once CASSSFVGDTQYF TGCGCCAGCAGCTCCTTTGTGGGGGATACGCAGTATTTT
TRBJ2-7 - 15 TRBV7-2 - CASSISTYSSYEQYF TGTGCCAGCAGCATAAGTACTTACAGCTCCTACGAGCAGTACTTC
TRBJ1-2 - 14 TRBV7-9 - CASSLRGAGYGYTF TGTGCCAGCAGCCTACGAGGGGCAGGCTATGGCTACACCTTC
TRBJ2-1 TRBD2 15 TRBV29-1 - CSVDYLADYYNEQFF TGCAGCGTAGACTACCTAGCGGATTACTACAATGAGCAGTTCTTC
TRBJ1-2 TRBD1 14 TRBV15 once CATTHRGLVNGYTF TGTGCCACCACCCACAGGGGGCTTGTCAATGGCTACACCTTC
TRBJ1-6 - 14 TRBV5-1 - CAGSQNGQNSPLHF TGCGCCGGCAGCCAAAATGGACAGAATTCACCCCTCCACTTT
TRBJ2-1 TRBD2 14 TRBV7-2 - CASRQRGAGIEQFF TGTGCCAGCAGACAAAGAGGAGCGGGAATTGAGCAGTTCTTC